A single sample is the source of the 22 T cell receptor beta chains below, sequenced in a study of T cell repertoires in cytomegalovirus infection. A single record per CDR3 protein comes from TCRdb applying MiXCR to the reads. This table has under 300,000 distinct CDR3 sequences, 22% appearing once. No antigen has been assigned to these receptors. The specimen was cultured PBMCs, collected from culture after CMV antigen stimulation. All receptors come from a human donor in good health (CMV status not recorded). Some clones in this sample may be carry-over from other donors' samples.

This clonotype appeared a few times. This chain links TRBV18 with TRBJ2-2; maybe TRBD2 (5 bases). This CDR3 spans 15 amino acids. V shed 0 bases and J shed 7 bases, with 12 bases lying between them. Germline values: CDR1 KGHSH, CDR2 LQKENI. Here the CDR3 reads CASSPPSGRFGELFF. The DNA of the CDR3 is TGTGCCAGCTCACCACCATCGGGAAGGTTCGGGGAGCTGTTTTTT.

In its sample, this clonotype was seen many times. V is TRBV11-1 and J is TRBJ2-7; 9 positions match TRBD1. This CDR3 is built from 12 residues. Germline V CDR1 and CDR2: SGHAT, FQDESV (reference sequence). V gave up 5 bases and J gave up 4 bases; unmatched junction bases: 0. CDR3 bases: TGTGCCAGCAGCGGGACAGGGTACGAGCAGTACTTC. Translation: CASSGTGYEQYF.

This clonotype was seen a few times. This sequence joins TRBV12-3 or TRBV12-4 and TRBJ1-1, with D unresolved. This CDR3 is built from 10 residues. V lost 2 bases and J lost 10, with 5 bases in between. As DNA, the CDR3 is TGTGCCAGCAGTTTATCGGGAGCTTTCTTT. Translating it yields CASSLSGAFF.

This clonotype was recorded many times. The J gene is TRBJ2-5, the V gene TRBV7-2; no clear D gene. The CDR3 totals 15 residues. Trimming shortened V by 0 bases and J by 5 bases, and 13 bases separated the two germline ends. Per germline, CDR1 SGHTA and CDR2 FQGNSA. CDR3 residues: CASSLALGRGETQYF. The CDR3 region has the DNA TGTGCCAGCAGCTTAGCCCTCGGCAGAGGCGAGACCCAGTACTTC.

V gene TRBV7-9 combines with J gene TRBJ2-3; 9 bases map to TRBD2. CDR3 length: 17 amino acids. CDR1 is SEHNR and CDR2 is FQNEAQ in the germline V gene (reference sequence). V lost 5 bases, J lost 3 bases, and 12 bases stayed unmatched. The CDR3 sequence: CASSTASGIVVTDTQYF. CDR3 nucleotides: TGTGCCAGCAGCACCGCTAGCGGGATTGTCGTGACAGATACGCAGTATTTT.

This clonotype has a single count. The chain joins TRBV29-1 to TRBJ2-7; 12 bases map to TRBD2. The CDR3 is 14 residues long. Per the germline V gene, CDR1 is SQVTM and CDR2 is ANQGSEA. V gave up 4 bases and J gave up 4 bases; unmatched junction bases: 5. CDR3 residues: CSVGWLAGGYEQYF. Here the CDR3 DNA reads TGCAGCGTTGGATGGCTAGCGGGAGGGTACGAGCAGTACTTC.

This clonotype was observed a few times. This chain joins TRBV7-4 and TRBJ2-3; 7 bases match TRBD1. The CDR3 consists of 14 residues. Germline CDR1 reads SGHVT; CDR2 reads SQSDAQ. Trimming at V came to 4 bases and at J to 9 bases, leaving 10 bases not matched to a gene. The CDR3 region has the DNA TGTGCCAGCAGCTCCCACCAAGAGACAGGGACGCAGTATTTT. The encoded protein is CASSSHQETGTQYF.

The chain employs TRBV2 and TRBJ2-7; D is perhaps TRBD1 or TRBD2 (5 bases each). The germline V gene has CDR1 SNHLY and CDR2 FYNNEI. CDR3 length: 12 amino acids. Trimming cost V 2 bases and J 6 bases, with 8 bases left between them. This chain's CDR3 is CASSEYGGEQYF. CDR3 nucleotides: TGTGCCAGCAGTGAATATGGGGGCGAGCAGTACTTC.

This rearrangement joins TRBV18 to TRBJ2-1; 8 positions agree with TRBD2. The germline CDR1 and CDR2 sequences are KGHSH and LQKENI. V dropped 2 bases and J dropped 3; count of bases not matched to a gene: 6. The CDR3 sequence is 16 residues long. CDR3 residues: CASSPAQREGYNEQFF. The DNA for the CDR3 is TGTGCCAGCTCACCAGCACAACGGGAGGGCTACAATGAGCAGTTCTTC.

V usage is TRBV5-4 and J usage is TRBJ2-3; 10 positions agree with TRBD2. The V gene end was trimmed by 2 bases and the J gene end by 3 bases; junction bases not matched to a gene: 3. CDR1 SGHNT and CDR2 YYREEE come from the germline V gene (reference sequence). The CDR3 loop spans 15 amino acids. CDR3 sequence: CASSFGSGRTDTQYF. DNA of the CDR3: TGTGCCAGCAGCTTCGGTAGCGGGAGGACAGATACGCAGTATTTT.

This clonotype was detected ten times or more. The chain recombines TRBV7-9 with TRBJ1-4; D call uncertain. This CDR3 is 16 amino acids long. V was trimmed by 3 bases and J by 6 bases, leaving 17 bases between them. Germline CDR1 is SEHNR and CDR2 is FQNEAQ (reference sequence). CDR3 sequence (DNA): TGTGCCAGCAGCTTGGTTTCAGGACCTCATCATGAAAAACTGTTTTTT. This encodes CASSLVSGPHHEKLFF.

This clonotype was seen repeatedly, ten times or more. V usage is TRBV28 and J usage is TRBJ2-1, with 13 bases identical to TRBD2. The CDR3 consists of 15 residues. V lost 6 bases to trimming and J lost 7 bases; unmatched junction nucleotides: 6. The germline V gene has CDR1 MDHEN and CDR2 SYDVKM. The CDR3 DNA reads TGTGCCAGCAGCTGGACTAGCGGGAGAAGAAATGAGCAGTTCTTC. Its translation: CASSWTSGRRNEQFF.

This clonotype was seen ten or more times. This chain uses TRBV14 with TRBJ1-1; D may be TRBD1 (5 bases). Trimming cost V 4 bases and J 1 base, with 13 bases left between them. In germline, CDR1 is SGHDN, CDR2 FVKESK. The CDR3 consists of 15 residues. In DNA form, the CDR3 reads TGTGCCAGCAGCCGTCGAGGGGCTGGGAACACTGAAGCTTTCTTT. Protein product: CASSRRGAGNTEAFF.

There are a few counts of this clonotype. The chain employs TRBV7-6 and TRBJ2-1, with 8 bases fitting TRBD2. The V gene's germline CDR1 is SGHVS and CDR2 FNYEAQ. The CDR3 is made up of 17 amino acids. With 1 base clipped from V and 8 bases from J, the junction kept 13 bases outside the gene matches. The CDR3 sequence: CASSLGVWKAGVYEQFF. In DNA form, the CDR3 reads TGTGCCAGCAGCTTAGGAGTTTGGAAAGCGGGAGTGTATGAGCAGTTCTTC.

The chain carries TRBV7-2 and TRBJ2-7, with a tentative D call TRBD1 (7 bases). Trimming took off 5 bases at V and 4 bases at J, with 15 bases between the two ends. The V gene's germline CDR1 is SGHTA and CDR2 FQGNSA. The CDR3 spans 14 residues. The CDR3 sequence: CASSVGGQIYEQYF. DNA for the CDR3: TGTGCCAGCAGCGTGGGGGGACAGATATACGAGCAGTACTTC.

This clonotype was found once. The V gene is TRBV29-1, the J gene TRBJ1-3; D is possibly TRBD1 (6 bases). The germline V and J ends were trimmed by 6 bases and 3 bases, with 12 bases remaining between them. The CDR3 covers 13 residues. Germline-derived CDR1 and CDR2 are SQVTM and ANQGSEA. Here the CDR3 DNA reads TGCAGCGTCTCAATACAGGGTGGAAACACCATATATTTT. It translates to CSVSIQGGNTIYF.

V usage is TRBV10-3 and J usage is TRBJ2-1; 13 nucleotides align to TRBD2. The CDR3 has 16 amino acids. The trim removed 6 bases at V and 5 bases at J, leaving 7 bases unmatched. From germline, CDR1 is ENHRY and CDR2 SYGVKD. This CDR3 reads CAIRPGLAGTNNEQFF. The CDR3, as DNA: TGTGCCATCAGGCCGGGACTAGCGGGAACCAACAATGAGCAGTTCTTC.

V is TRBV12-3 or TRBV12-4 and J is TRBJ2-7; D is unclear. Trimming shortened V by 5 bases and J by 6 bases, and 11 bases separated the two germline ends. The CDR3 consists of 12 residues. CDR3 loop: CASSPRPIEQYF. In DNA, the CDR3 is TGTGCCAGCAGTCCCCGACCTATCGAGCAGTACTTC.

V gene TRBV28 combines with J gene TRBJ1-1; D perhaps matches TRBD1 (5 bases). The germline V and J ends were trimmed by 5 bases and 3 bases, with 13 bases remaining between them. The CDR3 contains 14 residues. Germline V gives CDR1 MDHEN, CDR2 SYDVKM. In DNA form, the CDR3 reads TGTGCCAGCAGTCCGGGGTCAGGGCACACTGAAGCTTTCTTT. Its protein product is CASSPGSGHTEAFF.

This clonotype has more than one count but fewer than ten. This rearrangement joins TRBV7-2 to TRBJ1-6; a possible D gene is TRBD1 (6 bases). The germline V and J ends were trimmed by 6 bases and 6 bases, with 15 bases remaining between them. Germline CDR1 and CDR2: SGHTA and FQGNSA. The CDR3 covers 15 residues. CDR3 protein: CASRRIRGLNSPLHF. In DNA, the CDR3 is TGTGCCAGCAGACGTATCCGGGGGCTTAATTCACCCCTCCACTTT.

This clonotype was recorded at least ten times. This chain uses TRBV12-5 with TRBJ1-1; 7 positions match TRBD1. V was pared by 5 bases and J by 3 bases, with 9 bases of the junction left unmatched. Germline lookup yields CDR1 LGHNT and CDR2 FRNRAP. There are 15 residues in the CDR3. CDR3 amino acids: CASGPGGTVYTEAFF. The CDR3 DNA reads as TGTGCTAGTGGTCCCGGGGGGACAGTCTACACTGAAGCTTTCTTT.

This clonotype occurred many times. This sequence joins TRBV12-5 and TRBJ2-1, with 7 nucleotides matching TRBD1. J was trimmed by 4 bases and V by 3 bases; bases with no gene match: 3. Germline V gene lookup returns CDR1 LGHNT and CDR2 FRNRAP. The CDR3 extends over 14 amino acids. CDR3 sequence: CASGFEGQYNEQFF. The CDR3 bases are TGTGCTAGTGGTTTCGAGGGACAGTACAATGAGCAGTTCTTC.